This TCR beta chain was recovered during a study of blood T cell repertoires in COVID-19. Study at large: Samples of COVID-19 (acute and convalescent) were obtained from the United States, Italy and Spain. PBMCs, B-cell-depleted T cells, or T cells provided the cDNA or gDNA that made up the material.

The germline CDR1 and CDR2 sequences are LGHDT and YNNKEL (reference sequence). The CDR3 runs to 14 residues. Losses at the gene ends were 1 base for V and 9 bases for J; bases not matched to a gene: 3. As originally analysed: For nucleated cells, counts were estimated from reference gene primer amplification. Here immunoSEQ multiplex PCR was the method, and the copy in TCRdb shows in-frame clones only, minus some. For V, J and clone size, that table is used; D and trimming come from the DNA. The profile shows some 14,000 clones, 90% of them singletons. The sample was peripheral blood. The TCR sequence derives from a human donor with active COVID-19. The donor label of this sample is uncertain. The chain carries TRBV3-1 (or the pseudogene TRBV3-2) and TRBJ1-6, with 7 bases identical to TRBD1. This CDR3 is CASSQGQGGSPLHF. The CDR3 bases are TGTGCCAGCAGCCAAGGCCAGGGGGGTTCACCCCTCCACTTT.